The 19 T cell receptor beta chains below come from one sample, sequenced in a study of blood T cell repertoires in COVID-19. Profiled with immunoSEQ multiplex PCR; TCRdb holds only in-frame clones, not every one. The sample holds approximately 360,000 clones, less than 90% seen once. Specimen: PBMCs or T cells enriched from blood (not recorded which). The receptor set was obtained from a woman in her 50s who had recovered from COVID-19.

J is TRBJ1-5 and V is TRBV7-8, with a tentative D call TRBD1 (5 bases). CDR3 length equals 17 residues. V was trimmed by 5 bases and J by 0 bases, leaving 17 bases between them. Germline CDR1 SGHVS, CDR2 FQNEAQ. The CDR3 is CASSQGGTEYSNQPQHF. Written as DNA, the CDR3 is TGTGCCAGCAGCCAGGGAGGGACGGAATATAGCAATCAGCCCCAGCATTTT.

This rearrangement joins TRBV9 to TRBJ2-3; TRBD2 matches at 13 bases. Germline values: CDR1 SGDLS, CDR2 YYNGEE. After removal of 2 bases from V and 5 bases from J, the junction contained 5 bases not matched to a gene. This CDR3 contains 16 residues. The CDR3 DNA sequence: TGTGCCAGCAGCGTGACCGGGACTAGCGGGATAGATACGCAGTATTTT. This sequence encodes CASSVTGTSGIDTQYF. Looking up the rest from reference TRBV9 and TRBJ2-3 gives the full variable domain: DSGVTQTPKHLITATGQRVTLRCSPRSGDLSVYWYQQSLDQGLQFLIQYYNGEERAKGNILERFSAQQFPDLHSELNLSSLELGDSALYFCASSVTGTSGIDTQYFGPGTRLTVL.

The gene calls are TRBV7-2 and TRBJ2-3; the match to TRBD2 covers 8 bases. The CDR3 sequence is 19 residues long. V trimming: 1 base; J trimming: 4 bases; junction bases outside the gene matches: 16. Per germline, CDR1 SGHTA and CDR2 FQGNSA. The CDR3 here is CASSLVGAGGPNRADTQYF. For the CDR3, the DNA is TGTGCCAGCAGCTTAGTAGGGGCGGGGGGACCGAATCGGGCAGATACGCAGTATTTT. The variable domain in full, with the rest retrieved from reference TRBV7-2 and TRBJ2-3, is GAGVSQSPSNKVTEKGKDVELRCDPISGHTALYWYRQSLGQGLEFLIYFQGNSAPDKSGLPSDRFSAERTGGSVSTLTIQRTQQEDSAVYLCASSLVGAGGPNRADTQYFGPGTRLTVL.

The table lists this clone with a few counts. The chain joins TRBV7-2 to TRBJ2-3, with 8 bases fitting TRBD2. Germline CDR1 and CDR2: SGHTA and FQGNSA. There are 17 residues in the CDR3. V lost 6 bases to trimming and J lost 2 bases; unmatched junction nucleotides: 13. CDR3 protein: CASSSTGSGGLTDTQYF. The CDR3 DNA reads as TGTGCCAGCAGTTCTACGGGGAGCGGGGGCCTCACAGATACGCAGTATTTT. Using reference TRBV7-2 and TRBJ2-3 for the parts outside the CDR3, the full variable domain is GAGVSQSPSNKVTEKGKDVELRCDPISGHTALYWYRQSLGQGLEFLIYFQGNSAPDKSGLPSDRFSAERTGGSVSTLTIQRTQQEDSAVYLCASSSTGSGGLTDTQYFGPGTRLTVL.

In this sample, this clone turned up a few times. The chain employs TRBV3-1 (or the pseudogene TRBV3-2) and TRBJ1-3; a weak D match, TRBD1 (6 bases). The V end was cut by 4 bases, the J end by 4 bases, with 20 bases between. Looked up from germline, CDR1 is LGHDT and CDR2 is YNNKEL (reference sequence). CDR3 size: 17 residues. CDR3 coding DNA: TGTGCCAGCAGCCCAACGGGGGGGGGCGCCAGGGGAAACACCATATATTTT. Translated, it gives CASSPTGGGARGNTIYF.

The CDR3 sequence: CASSPPSYPGTSFYTF. CDR3 bases: TGTGCCAGCTCACCACCGAGCTATCCGGGTACCTCCTTCTACACCTTC. V is TRBV18 and J is TRBJ1-2; D not certain. Trimming cost V 0 bases and J 10 bases, with 21 bases left between them. Germline V gene lookup returns CDR1 KGHSH and CDR2 LQKENI. This CDR3 comprises 16 residues.

This chain joins TRBV19 and TRBJ1-1, with 11 bases aligning to TRBD1. The V segment lost 3 bases and the J segment 4 bases; nucleotides outside the gene matches: 4. The germline CDR1 and CDR2 sequences are LNHDA and SQIVND (reference sequence). The CDR3 covers 15 residues. The CDR3 coding sequence is TGTGCCAGTAGTATTTTAGGACAGGGGGCCACTGAAGCTTTCTTT. This sequence encodes CASSILGQGATEAFF.

The chain couples TRBV28 to TRBJ1-5, with D tentatively TRBD1 (5 bases). The germline V and J ends were trimmed by 5 bases and 6 bases, with 11 bases remaining between them. CDR3 length equals 13 residues. Germline V CDR1 and CDR2: MDHEN, SYDVKM. The CDR3 here is CASSGLGGQPQHF. The DNA for the CDR3 is TGTGCCAGCAGTGGTTTGGGGGGTCAGCCCCAGCATTTT.

The rearrangement uses TRBV27 and TRBJ1-2, with TRBD1 identical over 9 bases. V lost 5 bases, J lost 4 bases, and 11 bases stayed unmatched. The CDR3 has 16 amino acids. In germline, CDR1 is MNHEY, CDR2 SMNVEV (reference sequence). The chain's CDR3 is CASSPLPRTGAYGYTF. The DNA for the CDR3 is TGTGCCAGCAGTCCGCTTCCTAGGACAGGGGCCTATGGCTACACCTTC.

The chain recombines TRBV30 with TRBJ2-2; the match to TRBD1 covers 7 bases. CDR3 length: 13 residues. J lost 8 bases, V lost 2 bases, and 5 bases had no gene match. Germline lookup yields CDR1 GTSNPN and CDR2 SVGIG (reference sequence). CDR3 nucleotide sequence: TGTGCCTGGAGTAAGCAGGGGGTAGGGGAGCTGTTTTTT. Its protein is CAWSKQGVGELFF.

The V gene is TRBV6-5, the J gene TRBJ2-5; TRBD2 might be the D (6 bases). The CDR3 consists of 14 residues. Between the trimmed V and J ends, which lost 10 bases and 5 bases, there was a span of 20 bases. Germline values: CDR1 MNHEY, CDR2 SVGAGI. CDR3 coding DNA: TGTGCCACTATCTCCCACGGGGGTACGGAGACCCAGTACTTC. Translation: CATISHGGTETQYF.

This sequence joins TRBV18 and TRBJ2-5; 7 nucleotides align to TRBD2. Germline CDR1 KGHSH, CDR2 LQKENI. The trim removed 1 base at V and 0 bases at J, leaving 5 bases unmatched. The CDR3 runs to 16 residues. The CDR3 protein is CASSPRLAAYQETQYF. The CDR3 DNA reads as TGTGCCAGCTCACCACGCCTAGCGGCGTACCAAGAGACCCAGTACTTC.

V and J are TRBV7-8 and TRBJ1-2; no definite D call. The germline V gene has CDR1 SGHVS and CDR2 FQNEAQ. This CDR3 has 14 residues. V was pared by 0 bases and J by 8 bases, with 13 bases between. The CDR3 nucleotides are TGTGCCAGCAGCTTAGCGCCGGAGGGTGCGGGCTACACCTTC. Amino acid sequence: CASSLAPEGAGYTF.

This clone was observed once. V gene TRBV6-5 combines with J gene TRBJ1-1, with a tentative D call TRBD1 (5 bases). CDR3 length equals 14 residues. V was clipped by 7 bases and J by 4 bases, with 16 bases between them. Germline assignment: CDR1 MNHEY and CDR2 SVGAGI. CDR3 protein: CASTIGGSGTEAFF. CDR3 sequence (DNA): TGTGCCAGCACCATCGGGGGTTCGGGCACTGAAGCTTTCTTT.

This chain connects TRBV5-1 to TRBJ2-7; TRBD2 is a possible D gene (5 bases). The CDR3 sequence is 12 residues long. Trimming took 1 base from V and 5 from J, leaving 7 bases between them. CDR1 SGHRS and CDR2 YFSETQ come from the germline V gene. CDR3 loop: CASSLYGDEQYF. The CDR3 DNA is TGCGCCAGCAGCTTGTACGGGGACGAGCAGTACTTC.

J is TRBJ1-1 and V is TRBV7-3; D possibly corresponds to TRBD1 (6 bases). The germline V and J ends were trimmed by 0 bases and 8 bases, with 10 bases remaining between them. Germline CDR1 reads SGHTA; CDR2 reads FQGTGA. The CDR3 totals 13 residues. CDR3 nucleotides: TGTGCCAGCAGCTTAACCCGGGACAACGAAGCTTTCTTT. This sequence encodes CASSLTRDNEAFF.

For the CDR3, the DNA is TGTGCCAGCAGTGAAGCGACAGCTCTCCTTTCGGGTGGCTACACCTTC. The encoded protein is CASSEATALLSGGYTF. The chain combines TRBV2 with TRBJ1-2; TRBD1 might be the D (5 bases). The germline CDR1 and CDR2 sequences are SNHLY and FYNNEI. The V gene lost 0 bases and the J gene lost 7 bases, with 18 bases spanning the gap. CDR3 length: 16 residues. Together with reference TRBV2 and TRBJ1-2, the CDR3 gives the full variable domain: EPEVTQTPSHQVTQMGQEVILRCVPISNHLYFYWYRQILGQKVEFLVSFYNNEISEKSEIFDDQFSVERPDGSNFTLKIRSTKLEDSAMYFCASSEATALLSGGYTFGSGTRLTVV.

V usage is TRBV5-1 and J usage is TRBJ2-7, with 7 nucleotides matching TRBD2. Trimming cost V 2 bases and J 4 bases; bases outside gene matches: 9. The CDR3 is made up of 15 amino acids. Per the germline V gene, CDR1 is SGHRS and CDR2 is YFSETQ. The CDR3, as DNA: TGCGCCAGCAGCTTACTGGGCTCGGGGGGATACGAGCAGTACTTC. It is translated as CASSLLGSGGYEQYF.

The chain carries TRBV7-9 and TRBJ1-1; 7 nucleotides align to TRBD1. Germline V gene data show CDR1 as SEHNR and CDR2 as FQNEAQ (reference sequence). CDR3 length equals 15 residues. J lost 5 bases, V lost 5 bases, and 11 bases had no gene match. The DNA of the CDR3 is TGTGCCAGCAGCGGAGCCGGGACAGCGCGGACTGAAGCTTTCTTT. Translating it yields CASSGAGTARTEAFF.